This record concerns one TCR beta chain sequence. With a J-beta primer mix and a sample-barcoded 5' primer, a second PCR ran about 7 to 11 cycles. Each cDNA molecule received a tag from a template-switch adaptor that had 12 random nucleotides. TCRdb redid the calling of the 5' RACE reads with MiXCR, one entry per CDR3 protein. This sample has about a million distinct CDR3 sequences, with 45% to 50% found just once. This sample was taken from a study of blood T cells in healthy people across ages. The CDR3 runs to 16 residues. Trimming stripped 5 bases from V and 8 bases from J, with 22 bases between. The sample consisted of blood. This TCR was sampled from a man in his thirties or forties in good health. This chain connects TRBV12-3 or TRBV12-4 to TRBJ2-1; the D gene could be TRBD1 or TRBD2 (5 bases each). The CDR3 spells CASSPLGRMRGYEQFF. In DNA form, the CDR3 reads TGTGCCAGCAGTCCCCTGGGACGAATGAGAGGATATGAGCAGTTCTTC.